This TCR beta chain is from a study of beta chain features in type 1 diabetes. Broader study findings: It was possible that PCR favored shorter templates, equally so in patients and controls. Patients' naive, central memory and regulatory TCRB repertoires appeared more alike than those of healthy donors.

Germline CDR1 and CDR2: GTSNPN and SVGIG (reference sequence). This CDR3 comprises 14 residues. V was trimmed by 7 bases and J by 0 bases, leaving 15 bases between them. Reverse transcription of all isolated RNA meant that expressed TCRB transcripts were sequenced. Only in-frame clones appear in the TCRdb table, and some are missing; sequencing was by immunoSEQ multiplex PCR. The data hold roughly 250,000 clones, with around 68% observed a single time. Worth noting for this clone: Its target is not known.

One heparinised draw of blood, averaging about 120 mL, came from each donor. Without exception, sorted populations had purity beyond 95%. The sequencing input was naive CD4+ T cells from blood. This chain joins TRBV30 and TRBJ2-5; D is unresolved. This receptor was obtained from a man younger than 45 in good health. This CDR3 is CASQTAAYQETQYF. Here the CDR3 DNA reads TGTGCCTCCCAGACTGCCGCGTACCAAGAGACCCAGTACTTC.